The next 12 T cell receptor beta chains were all read from a single sample in a study of T cell repertoires in cytomegalovirus infection. TCRdb recomputed calls from the reads with MiXCR, one row per CDR3 protein. The data show fewer than 550,000 distinct CDR3 sequences, roughly 29% seen once. The sequenced sample consisted of PBMCs. These receptors all stem from a human donor in good health (CMV status not recorded). Some clones in this sample may be carry-over from other donors' samples.

This clonotype occurred a few times. The chain carries TRBV7-9 and TRBJ1-1; D is uncertain. The CDR3 sequence is 13 residues long. V lost 5 bases to trimming and J lost 10 bases, with 17 bases between them. Germline values: CDR1 SEHNR, CDR2 FQNEAQ (reference sequence). CDR3 in DNA: TGTGCCAGCAGCCGAGAGCAAAATCTTGGAGCTTTCTTT. It translates to CASSREQNLGAFF.

In this sample, this clonotype turned up a few times. The V call is TRBV11-2, the J call TRBJ1-2; 9 bases are shared with TRBD1. Germline V gene data show CDR1 as SGHAT and CDR2 as FQNNGV. The CDR3 contains 14 residues. With 4 bases clipped from V and 9 bases from J, the junction kept 9 bases outside the gene matches. The CDR3 DNA follows: TGTGCCAGCAGCTCCGTCGGGACAGGGTACAGCTACACCTTC. Its translation is CASSSVGTGYSYTF.

The chain combines TRBV29-1 with TRBJ1-5; D might be TRBD1 (5 bases). From germline, CDR1 is SQVTM and CDR2 ANQGSEA. V lost 0 bases to trimming and J lost 5 bases, with 17 bases between them. This CDR3 is built from 16 residues. As DNA, the CDR3 is TGCAGCGTTGAAGATCTCGGACACGGTCGACATCAGCCCCAGCATTTT. This translates into CSVEDLGHGRHQPQHF.

The chain combines TRBV12-3 or TRBV12-4 with TRBJ2-1; 9 bases fit TRBD1. After removal of 1 base from V and 11 bases from J, the junction contained 12 bases not matched to a gene. This CDR3 is 16 amino acids long. The CDR3 protein is CASSLGDRETHKQQFF. The DNA for the CDR3 is TGTGCCAGCAGTTTAGGGGACAGGGAAACTCACAAACAGCAGTTCTTC.

This chain connects TRBV12-3 or TRBV12-4 to TRBJ1-2; TRBD1 might be the D (5 bases). V lost 4 bases to trimming and J lost 4 bases, with 13 bases between them. The CDR3 runs 14 residues. The CDR3 loop reads CASSSWGESYGYTF. CDR3 nucleotide sequence: TGTGCCAGCAGTTCCTGGGGGGAGTCCTATGGCTACACCTTC.

V usage is TRBV12-3 or TRBV12-4 and J usage is TRBJ1-4, with TRBD1 matching over 9 bases. With V trimmed by 4 bases and J by 6 bases, 6 bases remained unmatched. The CDR3 runs to 15 residues. The CDR3 loop is CASSSGQGLDEKLFF. CDR3 DNA: TGTGCCAGCAGTTCTGGACAGGGGTTGGATGAAAAACTGTTTTTT.

This chain joins TRBV19 and TRBJ2-7; the D gene is possibly TRBD1 (5 bases). Per the germline V gene, CDR1 is LNHDA and CDR2 is SQIVND (reference sequence). The V end lost 3 bases, the J end lost 6 bases, and 12 bases lay between the germline ends. The CDR3 has 13 residues. The CDR3 nucleotides read TGTGCCAGTAGTATCCAGTCAGGGCGCGAGCAGTACGTC. This gives the protein CASSIQSGREQYV.

This clonotype was picked up a small number of times. The chain employs TRBV11-3 and TRBJ2-7, with 9 bases fitting TRBD1. The CDR3 has 14 amino acids. Germline lookup yields CDR1 SGHNT and CDR2 YENEEA. Unmatched junction bases numbered 7, after V lost 4 bases and J lost 6 bases. The CDR3 sequence is CASSSRDREAEQYF. CDR3 in DNA: TGTGCCAGCAGCTCCCGGGACAGGGAGGCCGAGCAGTACTTC.

The rearrangement joins TRBV12-3 or TRBV12-4 to TRBJ2-3; no definite D call. The V and J ends lost 3 bases and 0 bases respectively, with 7 bases between them. The CDR3 length is 14 residues. In DNA form, the CDR3 reads TGTGCCAGCAGTTTTTCGTCGAGCACAGATACGCAGTATTTT. This codes for CASSFSSSTDTQYF.

The chain carries TRBV28 and TRBJ1-4; D is possibly TRBD1 (5 bases). CDR3 length: 17 amino acids. The germline CDR1 and CDR2 sequences are MDHEN and SYDVKM. V lost 6 bases and J 0 bases, leaving 17 bases between the germline ends. The chain's CDR3 is CASRTGTGVATNEKLFF. In nucleotides, the CDR3 is TGTGCCAGCAGGACCGGGACTGGTGTAGCAACTAATGAAAAACTGTTTTTT.

V gene TRBV28 combines with J gene TRBJ1-1; D unresolved. The CDR3 consists of 12 residues. With 5 bases removed from V and 6 bases from J, the gap between germline ends came to 10 bases. CDR1 MDHEN and CDR2 SYDVKM come from the germline V gene. CDR3 sequence reads: CASSTTPPEAFF. CDR3 DNA sequence: TGTGCCAGCAGTACAACCCCCCCTGAAGCTTTCTTT.

The chain recombines TRBV4-1 with TRBJ2-1, with TRBD1 matching 10 bases. V shed 0 bases and J 7 bases; nucleotides not matched to a gene: 6. The CDR3 extends over 16 amino acids. Germline assignment: CDR1 MGHRA and CDR2 YSYEKL. This CDR3 is CASSQDTGQGVNEQFF. The CDR3 DNA follows: TGCGCCAGCAGCCAAGATACAGGACAGGGGGTGAATGAGCAGTTCTTC.